This T cell receptor (beta chain) originates from a study of blood T cell repertoires in COVID-19. Study in general: From the United States, Italy and Spain came samples of acute and convalescent COVID-19. PBMCs, B-cell-depleted T cells, or T cells were the source of the cDNA or gDNA that made up the material.

This CDR3 comprises 14 residues. The trim removed 3 bases at V and 2 bases at J, leaving 0 bases unmatched. Germline V gene lookup returns CDR1 SGHAT and CDR2 FQNNGV. Sequencing was performed with immunoSEQ multiplex PCR; in TCRdb, only in-frame clones are kept and a portion is missing. The data show about 190,000 clones, less than 80% seen once. Concerning this clone itself: The sample carries other DNA sequences with the same CDR3.

The clonotype was recovered from a woman aged 50 to 60 with acute or convalescent COVID-19. The rearrangement links TRBV11-2 to TRBJ1-5; 8 bases map to TRBD1. Material: peripheral blood. CDR3 coding DNA: TGTGCCAGCAGCTTGGACAGGGGCAATCAGCCCCAGCATTTT. Its protein product is CASSLDRGNQPQHF.